This T cell receptor (beta chain) was found in a study of blood T cell repertoires in COVID-19. Study overall: The analysed material was cDNA or gDNA that came from T cells, B-cell-depleted T cells, or PBMCs.

The CDR3 loop spans 13 amino acids. V lost 7 bases to trimming and J lost 11 bases; unmatched junction nucleotides: 11. Per the original methods: Using reference gene primer amplification, nucleated cell counts were estimated. Sequenced by immunoSEQ multiplex PCR; TCRdb stores in-frame clones only, minus some. V and J calls and clone size are as listed in that table; D and trimming were resolved from the DNA. The sample holds around 230,000 clones; about 87% are singletons and the top ten take just over 2.5%. This receptor was taken from a woman aged 25 to 39 who had recovered from COVID-19. Material for sequencing was PBMCs or T cells enriched from blood (not recorded which). The chain uses TRBV12-3 or TRBV12-4 and TRBJ1-1; 9 bases line up with TRBD1. DNA of the CDR3: TGTGCCAGCACTCCCAACAGGGGGCGCAGGGCTTTCTTT. Its protein is CASTPNRGRRAFF.